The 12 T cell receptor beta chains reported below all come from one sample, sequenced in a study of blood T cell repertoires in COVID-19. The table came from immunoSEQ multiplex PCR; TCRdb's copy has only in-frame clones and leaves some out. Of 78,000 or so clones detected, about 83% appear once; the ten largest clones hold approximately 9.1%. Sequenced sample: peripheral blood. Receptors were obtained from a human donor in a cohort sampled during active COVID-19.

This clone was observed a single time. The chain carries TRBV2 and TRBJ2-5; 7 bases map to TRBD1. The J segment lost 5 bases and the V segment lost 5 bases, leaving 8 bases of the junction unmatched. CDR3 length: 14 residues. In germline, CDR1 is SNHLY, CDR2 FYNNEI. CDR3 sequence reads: CASSPYRQGETQYF. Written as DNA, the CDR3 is TGTGCCAGCAGTCCTTATCGACAGGGCGAGACCCAGTACTTC.

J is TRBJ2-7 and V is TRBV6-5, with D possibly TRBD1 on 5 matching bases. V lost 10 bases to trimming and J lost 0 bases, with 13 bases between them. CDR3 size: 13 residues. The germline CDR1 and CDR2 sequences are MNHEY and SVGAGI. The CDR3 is CATKGESSYEQYF. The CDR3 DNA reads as TGTGCCACCAAAGGGGAAAGCTCCTACGAGCAGTACTTC.

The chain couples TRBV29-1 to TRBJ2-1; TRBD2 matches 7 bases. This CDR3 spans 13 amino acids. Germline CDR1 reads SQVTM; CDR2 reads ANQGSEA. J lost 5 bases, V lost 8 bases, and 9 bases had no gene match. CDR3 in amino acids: CSHGGIADNEQFF. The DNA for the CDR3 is TGCAGCCACGGGGGGATCGCCGACAATGAGCAGTTCTTC.

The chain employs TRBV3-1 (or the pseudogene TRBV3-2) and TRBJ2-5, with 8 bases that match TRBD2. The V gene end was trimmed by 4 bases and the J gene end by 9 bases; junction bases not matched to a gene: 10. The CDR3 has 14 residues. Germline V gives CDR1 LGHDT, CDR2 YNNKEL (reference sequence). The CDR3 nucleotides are TGTGCCAGCAGCCGGAAGCGGGAGCTCAGGGCCCAGTACTTC. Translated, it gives CASSRKRELRAQYF.

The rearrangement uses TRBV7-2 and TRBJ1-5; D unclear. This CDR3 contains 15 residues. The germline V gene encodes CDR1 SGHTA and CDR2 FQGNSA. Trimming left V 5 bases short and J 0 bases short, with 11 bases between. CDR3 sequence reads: CASSRGRYSNQPQHF. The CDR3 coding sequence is TGTGCCAGCAGCCGCGGGCGGTATAGCAATCAGCCCCAGCATTTT.

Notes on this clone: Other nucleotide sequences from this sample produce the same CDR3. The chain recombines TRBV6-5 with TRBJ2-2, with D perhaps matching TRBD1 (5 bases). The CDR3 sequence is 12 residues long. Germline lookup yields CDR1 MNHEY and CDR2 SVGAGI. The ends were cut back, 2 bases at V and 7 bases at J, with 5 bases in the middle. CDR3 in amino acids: CASSYRGGELFF. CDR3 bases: TGTGCCAGCAGTTACAGGGGCGGGGAGCTGTTTTTT.

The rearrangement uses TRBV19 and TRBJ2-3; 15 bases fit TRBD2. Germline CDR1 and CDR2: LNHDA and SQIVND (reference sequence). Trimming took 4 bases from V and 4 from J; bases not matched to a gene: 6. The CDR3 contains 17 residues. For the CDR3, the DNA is TGTGCCAGTAGTACCCCCGGACTAGCGGGAGGGGCAGATACGCAGTATTTT. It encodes CASSTPGLAGGADTQYF.

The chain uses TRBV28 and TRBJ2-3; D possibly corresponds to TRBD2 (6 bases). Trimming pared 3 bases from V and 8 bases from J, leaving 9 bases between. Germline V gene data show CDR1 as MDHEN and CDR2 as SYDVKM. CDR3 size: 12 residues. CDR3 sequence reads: CASSFLGGTQYF. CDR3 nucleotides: TGTGCCAGCAGTTTTTTGGGGGGTACGCAGTATTTT.

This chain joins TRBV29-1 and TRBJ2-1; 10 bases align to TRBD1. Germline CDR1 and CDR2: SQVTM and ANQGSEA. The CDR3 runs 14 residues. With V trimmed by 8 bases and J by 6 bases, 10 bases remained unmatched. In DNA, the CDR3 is TGCAGCTCCTTGGGGGGACAGGGGTTCAATGAGCAGTTCTTC. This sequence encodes CSSLGGQGFNEQFF.

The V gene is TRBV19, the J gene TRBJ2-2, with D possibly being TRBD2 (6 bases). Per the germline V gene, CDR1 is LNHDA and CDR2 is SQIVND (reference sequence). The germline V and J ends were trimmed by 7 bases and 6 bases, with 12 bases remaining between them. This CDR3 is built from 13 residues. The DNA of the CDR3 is TGTGCCAGTACCCTAGGAGGGTCCGGGGAGCTGTTTTTT. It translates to CASTLGGSGELFF.

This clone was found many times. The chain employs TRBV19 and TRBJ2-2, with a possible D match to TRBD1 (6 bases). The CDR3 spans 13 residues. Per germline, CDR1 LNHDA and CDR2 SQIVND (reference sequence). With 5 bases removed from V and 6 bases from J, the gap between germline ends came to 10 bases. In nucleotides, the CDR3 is TGTGCCAGTAGTCTTGGACAGCCCGGGGAGCTGTTTTTT. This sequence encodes CASSLGQPGELFF.

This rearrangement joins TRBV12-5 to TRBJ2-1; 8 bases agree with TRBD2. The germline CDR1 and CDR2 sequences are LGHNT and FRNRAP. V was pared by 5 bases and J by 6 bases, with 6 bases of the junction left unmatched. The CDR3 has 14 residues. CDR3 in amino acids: CASGTGGVLNEQFF. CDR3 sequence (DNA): TGTGCTAGTGGTACGGGGGGGGTTCTCAATGAGCAGTTCTTC.